Described below is a single T cell receptor (beta chain) sequence and its context. The specificity of this receptor is unknown. No much larger clone is present one base from it, and per-base qualities are unavailable. The sample belongs to a study of human CD4 T cells and Enterobacteriaceae (TCRdb year 2020). Between the V and J ends, shortened by 8 bases and 7 bases respectively, the junction contains 14 bases. Taken from the germline V gene, the CDR1 and CDR2 loops are MNHNS and SASEGT. There are 12 amino acids in the CDR3, from cysteine to phenylalanine inclusive. Solely the CDR3 DNA is kept, with 36 bases framed from the first base. Ex vivo total memory CD4+ samples were sequenced at deep level, with detection sensitivity of one cell in 200,000. The QIAamp DNA Micro Kit was used to extract genomic DNA from cell pellets, and spectrophotometry was used to check the quantity and purity of the genomic DNA. The immunoSEQ multiplex PCR assay was used to amplify TCR Vbeta CDR3 regions. The Illumina HiSeq platform was used to sequence the amplicons. Each retrieved sequence was 87 nucleotides long and included the CDR3 region. For the original study's pipeline: A unique productive TCR Vbeta nucleotide sequence was defined as a clonotype and was quantified by productive template frequency from ImmunoSEQ Analyzer V3.0. Expanded clonotypes were defined by a threshold at the top 5th percentile of each frequency-ranked repertoire. The R package fossil was used to compute repertoire overlap as Chao-Jaccard, and the R package MASS was used to visualize the overlap by nonmetric multidimensional scaling. TCRdb limited this immuneACCESS table to in-frame rearrangements with V and J called. A share of clones is missing; checked studies link under half to unresolved V genes, and the rest is unexplained. V, J and clone size were drawn from that table, and D and trimming were deduced from the DNA. This sample lists tens of thousands of clones; 70% to 85% were detected once. 1.7% of the sample rests with the top ten.

On a FACSAria III, memory CD4+ T cells were FACS-sorted to over 98% purity, defined as all CD4+ cells except CD45RA+CCR7+CD95- naive cells. Blood from healthy donors came from blood donation centers in Switzerland. Total CD4+ T cells and monocytes were enriched by positive selection with CD4 and CD14 magnetic microbeads. Before sorting, CD8+, CD14+, CD16+, CD56+, CD19+ and CD25-bright cells were excluded. In a couple of blood donors, total memory CD4+ T cells were sequenced directly ex vivo to assess in vivo expansion of bacteria-reactive clonotypes. Ficoll-Paque Plus was used to isolate peripheral blood mononuclear cells from donor blood. The research as a whole found: In ex vivo samples, clonotypes with broad cross-reactivity seemed more expanded than specific clonotypes, as 11 of 19 and most of the roughly 35 fell within the top 5%. The reactivity of ex vivo clonotypes was inferred solely by matching the nucleotide sequences of those clonotypes to CFSE-low cultures from the same donors.

This TCR was recovered from a human donor in good health. The chain employs TRBV6-1 and TRBJ2-5; TRBD2 is possibly the D segment (6 matching bases). The specimen sequenced was memory CD4+ T cells from blood. The cell subset or site label, read with the paper, signifies: total memory CD4 T cells sorted directly ex vivo, unstimulated. The bases read TGTGCCAGCGGGAGGCTAGCTGTGACCCAGTACTTC. Translated, it gives CASGRLAVTQYF.